The next 20 T cell receptor beta chains were all read from a single sample in a study of T-cell reconstitution after alpha-beta-depleted transplantation in children. Molecular barcoding with unique molecular identifiers was used for the TCRbeta library. TCRdb re-analysed the PCR reads in MiXCR, keeping a single row per CDR3 protein. The sample has roughly 500,000 distinct CDR3 sequences; over 9.5% are singletons. The source material was PBMCs, sampled before TCRalphabeta/CD19-depleted stem cell transplant. Receptors were obtained from a child between 2 and 9 years old with inherited bone marrow failure, due to receive a stem cell transplant.

For this clonotype: This sequence may be a read error, since a much larger clone differs from it by one base. This chain joins TRBV6-2 or TRBV6-3 and TRBJ2-1; 10 bases align to TRBD2. The CDR3 extends over 16 amino acids. The V gene's germline CDR1 is MNHEY and CDR2 SVGEGT. The CDR3 region is CASSTPSGRAYNEHFF. Written as DNA, the CDR3 is TGTGCCAGCAGTACCCCCAGCGGGAGGGCCTACAATGAGCATTTCTTC.

The chain is built from TRBV20-1 and TRBJ2-1; D gene uncertain. Deletions cut 6 bases from V and 8 bases from J, with 14 bases between. This CDR3 has 12 residues. Germline V gives CDR1 DFQATT, CDR2 SNEGSKA (reference sequence). This CDR3 is CSAQAVDHEQFF. The CDR3 bases are TGCAGTGCCCAGGCCGTGGACCATGAGCAGTTCTTC.

This clonotype was seen a few times. The V call is TRBV5-1, the J call TRBJ1-1; TRBD1 agrees at 7 bases. Trimming at V came to 7 bases and at J to 1 base, leaving 7 bases not matched to a gene. Germline V gene data show CDR1 as SGHRS and CDR2 as YFSETQ. The length of the CDR3 is 14 residues. CDR3 sequence (DNA): TGCGCCAGCGCTCAGGGGGGTGCGAACACTGAAGCTTTCTTT. It codes for CASAQGGANTEAFF.

The sample holds many counts of this clonotype. The chain uses TRBV5-5 and TRBJ2-2; D is perhaps TRBD2 (5 bases). The V gene's germline CDR1 is SGHKS and CDR2 YYEKEE (reference sequence). The CDR3 runs to 14 residues. V lost 2 bases to trimming and J lost 5 bases, with 10 bases between them. CDR3 sequence: CASSFFGETGELFF. CDR3 DNA sequence: TGTGCCAGCAGCTTCTTTGGGGAGACCGGGGAGCTGTTTTTT.

The table lists this clonotype with a count of one. This chain connects TRBV5-4 to TRBJ1-3; D unresolved. The CDR3 loop spans 15 amino acids. Trimming took 6 bases from V and 0 from J, leaving 13 bases between them. CDR1 and CDR2 (germline): SGHNT, YYREEE (reference sequence). As DNA, the CDR3 is TGTGCCAGCACCCTGGCCCCACACTCTGGAAACACCATATATTTT. As protein: CASTLAPHSGNTIYF.

This clonotype showed up many times. The CDR3 loop is CASSISGRGLSGNTIYF. CDR3 nucleotides: TGTGCCAGTAGTATCTCTGGCAGGGGGCTCTCTGGAAACACCATATATTTT. The rearrangement joins TRBV19 to TRBJ1-3; 8 bases agree with TRBD1. The CDR3 consists of 17 residues. The ends lost 3 bases at V and 0 bases at J; junction bases unmatched: 7. In germline, CDR1 is LNHDA, CDR2 SQIVND (reference sequence). Using reference TRBV19 and TRBJ1-3 for the parts outside the CDR3, the full variable domain is DGGITQSPKYLFRKEGQNVTLSCEQNLNHDAMYWYRQDPGQGLRLIYYSQIVNDFQKGDIAEGYSVSREKKESFPLTVTSAQKNPTAFYLCASSISGRGLSGNTIYFGEGSWLTVV.

Ten or more counts support this clonotype. V and J are TRBV5-1 and TRBJ2-5; weak D call: TRBD1 (5 bases). The length of the CDR3 is 15 residues. Trimming shortened V by 3 bases and J by 5 bases, and 17 bases separated the two germline ends. Germline V gene data show CDR1 as SGHRS and CDR2 as YFSETQ. The CDR3 protein is CASSSTASLAETQYF. In nucleotides, the CDR3 is TGCGCCAGCAGCTCGACAGCGTCTTTAGCTGAGACCCAGTACTTC. Using reference TRBV5-1 and TRBJ2-5 for the parts outside the CDR3, the full variable domain is KAGVTQTPRYLIKTRGQQVTLSCSPISGHRSVSWYQQTPGQGLQFLFEYFSETQRNKGNFPGRFSGRQFSNSRSEMNVSTLELGDSALYLCASSSTASLAETQYFGPGTRLLVL.

There are a few counts of this clonotype. The chain joins TRBV29-1 to TRBJ2-1, with TRBD2 matching over 7 bases. The CDR3 totals 18 residues. V shed 0 bases, J shed 2 bases, and the junction held 13 bases outside the gene matches. Germline V lookup: CDR1 SQVTM, CDR2 ANQGSEA. The CDR3 DNA reads TGCAGCGTTGAAGACCGCCGGGTCTCGCGGGAGACCTACAATGAGCAGTTCTTC. Its protein product is CSVEDRRVSRETYNEQFF.

CDR3 nucleotides: TGTGCCAGCAGGGGACAGGGCGGTGGCACCATATATTTT. Translation: CASRGQGGGTIYF. J is TRBJ1-3 and V is TRBV28, with 9 nucleotides matching TRBD1. CDR3 size: 13 residues. CDR1 and CDR2 from the germline V gene are MDHEN and SYDVKM. The trim removed 6 bases at V and 9 bases at J, leaving 6 bases unmatched.

The table lists this clonotype with many counts. The chain uses TRBV19 and TRBJ2-7; 8 positions match TRBD1. The germline V gene encodes CDR1 LNHDA and CDR2 SQIVND (reference sequence). The V segment lost 5 bases and the J segment 6 bases; nucleotides outside the gene matches: 9. This CDR3 is built from 14 residues. The DNA for the CDR3 is TGTGCCAGTAGTCTGCCCGGGACAGGTGGCGAGCAGTACTTC. It is translated as CASSLPGTGGEQYF.

This clonotype was recorded at least ten times. The CDR3 nucleotides are TGTGCCAGCTGGGACGTATCGAACACTGAAGCTTTCTTT. Translation gives CASWDVSNTEAFF. The rearrangement links TRBV12-3 or TRBV12-4 to TRBJ1-1; a weak D match, TRBD1 (5 bases). The CDR3 consists of 13 residues. Deletions cut 8 bases from V and 1 base from J, with 11 bases between.

The CDR3: CASRLDSGRKADTQYF. In nucleotides, the CDR3 is TGTGCCAGCAGGTTGGATAGCGGGAGGAAGGCAGATACGCAGTATTTT. This chain links TRBV7-9 with TRBJ2-3; TRBD2 matches 10 bases. The CDR3 is 16 residues long. The germline CDR1 and CDR2 sequences are SEHNR and FQNEAQ (reference sequence). Germline trimming cut 6 bases from V and 4 bases from J; bases unmatched to any gene: 10.

There are many counts of this clonotype. The chain carries TRBV6-2 or TRBV6-3 and TRBJ2-5; D unresolved. V was clipped by 2 bases and J by 2 bases, with 15 bases between them. Germline V gene lookup returns CDR1 MNHEY and CDR2 SVGEGT. CDR3 length: 16 residues. The CDR3 here is CASSYKVLGGQETQYF. The CDR3 nucleotides read TGTGCCAGCAGTTACAAGGTACTCGGCGGACAAGAGACCCAGTACTTC.

The V call is TRBV12-3 or TRBV12-4, the J call TRBJ2-1; 8 bases fit TRBD2. V shed 6 bases, J shed 10 bases, and the junction held 17 bases outside the gene matches. The CDR3 spans 16 residues. DNA of the CDR3: TGTGCCAGCAGGACCGCTGCGAGCGGGAGTGTCCACGAGCAGTTCTTC. Amino acid sequence: CASRTAASGSVHEQFF.

This clonotype appeared a few times. The chain uses TRBV7-2 and TRBJ1-6; D unresolved. Germline values: CDR1 SGHTA, CDR2 FQGNSA. The V and J ends lost 3 bases and 10 bases respectively, with 16 bases between them. This CDR3 comprises 15 residues. The CDR3 spells CASSLKAGERSPLHF. The CDR3 DNA sequence: TGTGCCAGCAGCTTGAAGGCGGGAGAGCGGTCACCCCTCCACTTT. Drawing the rest from reference TRBV7-2 and TRBJ1-6, the complete variable domain is GAGVSQSPSNKVTEKGKDVELRCDPISGHTALYWYRQSLGQGLEFLIYFQGNSAPDKSGLPSDRFSAERTGGSVSTLTIQRTQQEDSAVYLCASSLKAGERSPLHFGNGTRLTVT.

This clonotype was picked up many times. The rearrangement links TRBV7-2 to TRBJ2-7; 10 nucleotides agree with TRBD1. There are 18 residues in the CDR3. CDR1 SGHTA and CDR2 FQGNSA come from the germline V gene. Trimming cost V 5 bases and J 2 bases; bases outside gene matches: 15. CDR3 residues: CASSPGPKTGGATYEQYF. The CDR3 DNA reads TGTGCCAGCAGCCCCGGGCCTAAGACAGGGGGCGCGACCTACGAGCAGTACTTC.

This clonotype was observed at least ten times. The chain joins TRBV20-1 to TRBJ2-7, with 9 nucleotides matching TRBD1. Trimming cost V 5 bases and J 0 bases; bases outside gene matches: 8. In germline, CDR1 is DFQATT, CDR2 SNEGSKA (reference sequence). The CDR3 is made up of 15 amino acids. CDR3 sequence (DNA): TGCAGTGCTCTCGACAGGGACAGGGCCTCCTACGAGCAGTACTTC. It codes for CSALDRDRASYEQYF.

The table lists this clonotype with many counts. The chain uses TRBV28 and TRBJ2-7, with D perhaps matching TRBD1 (5 bases). Between the trimmed V and J ends, which lost 7 bases and 3 bases, there was a span of 13 bases. Germline-derived CDR1 and CDR2 are MDHEN and SYDVKM. The CDR3 consists of 13 residues. The CDR3 nucleotides read TGTGCCAGCAAGGCAGGGCTAGGCTACGAGCAGTACTTC. Residues: CASKAGLGYEQYF.

The sample holds many counts of this clonotype. The chain has TRBV5-1 and TRBJ2-7, with TRBD2 matching over 13 bases. CDR3 length: 18 amino acids. From germline, CDR1 is SGHRS and CDR2 YFSETQ. With V trimmed by 0 bases and J by 1 base, 7 bases remained unmatched. CDR3 nucleotides: TGCGCCAGCAGCTTGGCTCTACTAGCGGGAGGGAAATCCTACGAGCAGTACTTC. Translated: CASSLALLAGGKSYEQYF. Based on the CDR3 plus reference TRBV5-1 and TRBJ2-7, the full variable domain is KAGVTQTPRYLIKTRGQQVTLSCSPISGHRSVSWYQQTPGQGLQFLFEYFSETQRNKGNFPGRFSGRQFSNSRSEMNVSTLELGDSALYLCASSLALLAGGKSYEQYFGPGTRLTVT.

Only a few counts were recorded for this clonotype. The CDR3 reads CSARPGAANTEAFF. The CDR3 nucleotides are TGCAGTGCTAGGCCCGGGGCAGCGAACACTGAAGCTTTCTTT. The rearrangement links TRBV20-1 to TRBJ1-1; a possible D gene is TRBD1 (5 bases). This CDR3 is built from 14 residues. V shed 3 bases and J shed 1 base, with 12 bases lying between them. Germline CDR1 and CDR2: DFQATT and SNEGSKA (reference sequence).